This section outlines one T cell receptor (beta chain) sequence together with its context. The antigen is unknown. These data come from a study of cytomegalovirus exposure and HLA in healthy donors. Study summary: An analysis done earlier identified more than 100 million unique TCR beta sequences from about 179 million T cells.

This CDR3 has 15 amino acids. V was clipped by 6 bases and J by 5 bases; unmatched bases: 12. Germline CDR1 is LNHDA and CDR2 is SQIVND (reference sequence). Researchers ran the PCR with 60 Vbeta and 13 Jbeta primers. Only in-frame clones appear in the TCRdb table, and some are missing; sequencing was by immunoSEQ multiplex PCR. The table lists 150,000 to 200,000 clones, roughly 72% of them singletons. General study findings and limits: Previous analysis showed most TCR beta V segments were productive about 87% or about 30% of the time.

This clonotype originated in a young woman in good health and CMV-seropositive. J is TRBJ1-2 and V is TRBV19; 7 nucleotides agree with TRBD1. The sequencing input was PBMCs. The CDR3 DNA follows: TGTGCCAGTAGGCCTGGCGATCGACAGGGTTATGGCTACACCTTC. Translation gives CASRPGDRQGYGYTF.